This T cell receptor (beta chain) emerged from a study of cytomegalovirus exposure and HLA in healthy donors (dated by TCRdb to about 2017). Study-wide context: According to a later analysis, the approximately 120 validation repertoires were produced on the same platform as the roughly 720 repertoires of the first cohort. The study aimed to test whether signatures of past pathogen exposure could be identified by cataloging public T cell receptors. High-throughput TCR immunosequencing, statistical association of individual TCRs with disease status, and machine learning were combined to predict cytomegalovirus infection status. A separate validation cohort of 100 to 150 different subjects was used in addition to the roughly 670-subject first cohort.

Findings and caveats that apply to the study as a whole: Cytomegalovirus status was reported to be diagnosed by the classifier with high specificity and sensitivity in both the original and validation cohorts. In vitro tests confirmed that a few of the cytomegalovirus-associated TCR beta chains recognize cytomegalovirus antigens. It was suggested by the authors that the approach could potentially be generalized to other disease states and immunological phenotypes. In a later analysis, TCRs clustered in the first cohort were found to also tend to co-occur in the approximately 120 validation repertoires, with 90% to 95% of cluster scores above 0. A total of fewer than 200 TCR beta chains were listed by the study as associated with cytomegalovirus. A later analysis lacked HLA typing for the validation cohort, so it scored co-occurrence in that cohort across all 110 or so repertoires. Most TCR sequences were seen in very few donors, while some public TCRs were found in many individuals.

Sequences MGHRA (CDR1) and YSYEKL (CDR2) are obtained from the germline V gene. V loses 0 bases at its end and J loses 3 bases; junction bases beyond the gene matches: 8. The CDR3 contains 19 residues, cysteine and phenylalanine counted. Only the CDR3 DNA stays, 57 bases, in frame from base 1. On this clone itself: Its antigen specificity is not known. Per-base quality was not reported, and no clone a single base away is much larger than it.

Library construction relied on the immunoSEQ multiplex PCR assay. From the authors' description of their analysis: To diagnose cytomegalovirus status from the catalog of TCR beta chain sequences, a statistical classification framework was built. TCRdb holds this immuneACCESS table with in-frame rearrangements only. Some clones are missing; in checked studies, unresolved V genes explain under half, and the rest has no known cause. The V and J calls and clone size are taken from that table; D and trimming were inferred from the DNA. Counted in this sample were 40,000 to 60,000 clones; roughly 94% of them appeared once. Around 7.8% of the sample is in the top ten clones. Donors formed part of the validation cohort, which comprised over a hundred subjects and was distinct from the first cohort of some 700 subjects.

The material sequenced was PBMCs. The sequence is built from TRBV4-1 and TRBJ2-2; 12 nucleotides in the junction match TRBD2. The source is a woman aged 18-29 years in good health and CMV-seropositive. The sequence in DNA is TGCGCCAGCAGCCAAGATTCACTAGCGGGAGGTTGGGACACCGGGGAGCTGTTTTTT. Its protein reads: CASSQDSLAGGWDTGELFF.